This is a list of T cell receptor beta chains from one sample in a study of cytomegalovirus exposure and HLA in healthy donors. Repertoires were generated with immunoSEQ multiplex PCR, while TCRdb's copy carries only in-frame clones and drops some. The sample yields some 160,000 clones, around 80% seen once. What was sequenced was PBMCs. These receptors were collected from a woman in her forties in good health and CMV-seropositive. CDR3s include the opening cysteine and the closing phenylalanine or tryptophan. The D gene is left open where the match is weak. Size tells how often a clone was seen (once, few, many) or the class of an expanded clone, and some rows leave it out.

length	D	size	V	J	CDR3
16	TRBD1	NA	TRBV2	TRBJ2-2	CANLLTGTGNTGELFF
15	TRBD2	NA	TRBV6-1	TRBJ2-5	CASSEAISGAPPFYF
14	NA	NA	TRBV5-4	TRBJ2-7	CASSLDGGAHEQYF
14	TRBD2	NA	TRBV5-4	TRBJ2-5	CASSLAGVGETQYF
15	NA	NA	TRBV9	TRBJ1-2	CASTGGESPNYGYTF
16	TRBD1	NA	TRBV19	TRBJ1-5	CASSIPGQGSNQPQHF
15	TRBD2	NA	TRBV7-2	TRBJ2-7	CASSLETSGTYEQYF
13	TRBD2	NA	TRBV5-1	TRBJ2-1	CASSSGRGAPQFF
16	NA	NA	TRBV25-1	TRBJ2-7	CASSGGDWALRGEQYF
15	NA	NA	TRBV5-1	TRBJ2-2	CASTRGVGSWEELFF
17	TRBD2	NA	TRBV25-1	TRBJ2-3	CAIKGGLAGFSTDTQYF
15	NA	NA	TRBV4-2	TRBJ1-5	CASSQGQALRQPQHF
14	TRBD2	NA	TRBV29-1	TRBJ2-7	CSVEGLAGASEQYF
15	NA	NA	TRBV6-1	TRBJ2-2	CASSGRGRDTGELFF
14	NA	NA	TRBV6-6	TRBJ1-4	CASSLTQGNEKLFF
15	TRBD1	NA	TRBV6-1	TRBJ2-7	CASKRQGELPYEQYF
14	TRBD1	NA	TRBV4-3	TRBJ1-3	CASSARDRGNTIYF
13	TRBD2	NA	TRBV18	TRBJ2-3	CASSRGGTDTQYF
15	TRBD1	NA	TRBV6-1	TRBJ2-5	CASSGLTGVQETQYF
10	NA	NA	TRBV20-1	TRBJ1-4	CSASREKLFF
15	TRBD1	few	TRBV7-9	TRBJ1-1	CASSFGDRRGTEAFF
15	NA	NA	TRBV28	TRBJ1-4	CASSSPTGQNEKLFF
17	TRBD1	NA	TRBV11-2	TRBJ2-2	CASSLVWGQVATGELFF
14	NA	NA	TRBV28	TRBJ2-2	CASKQGLNTGELFF
14	NA	NA	TRBV10-3	TRBJ1-2	CAISESGEGYGYTF
14	NA	NA	TRBV9	TRBJ1-2	CASSVDSQSYGYTF
17	TRBD1	NA	TRBV7-3	TRBJ2-2	CASSSSRDRGIAGELFF
14	NA	NA	TRBV27	TRBJ1-2	CASSSRGSGDGYTF
17	NA	NA	TRBV5-1	TRBJ2-3	CASSLGQGKIGTDTQYF
15	NA	NA	TRBV7-8	TRBJ1-5	CASSLGTVSNQPQHF
13	TRBD2	NA	TRBV7-9	TRBJ2-1	CASSTSGRNEQFF
13	TRBD2	NA	TRBV6-1	TRBJ2-7	CASTSGGTYEQYF
15	TRBD2	NA	TRBV9	TRBJ2-7	CASSGAHERGYEQYF
14	NA	NA	TRBV5-1	TRBJ1-1	CASSRDGGNTEAFF
17	TRBD1	once	TRBV4-3	TRBJ1-3	CASSQESQGAQGNTIYF
16	TRBD1	NA	TRBV18	TRBJ2-3	CASSPVGGQDTDTQYF
14	TRBD1	NA	TRBV7-9	TRBJ1-1	CASSPGQMNTEAFF
13	NA	few	TRBV30	TRBJ1-2	CAWISQLGYGYTF
14	TRBD1	NA	TRBV19	TRBJ1-2	CASSIWGQNYGYTF
17	TRBD2	once	TRBV28	TRBJ2-1	CASSYPSGRAFGNEQFF
13	TRBD1	NA	TRBV27	TRBJ1-3	CASMSGGGNTIYF
15	TRBD1	NA	TRBV7-2	TRBJ2-2	CASSSRGRDTGELFF
12	NA	NA	TRBV7-9	TRBJ2-5	CASSPGKETQYF
15	TRBD1	NA	TRBV7-9	TRBJ1-1	CASSLRGKGDREAFF